The sequence of this T cell receptor beta chain was determined in a study of shared clonotypes between healthy human individuals. Background on the study: CD4 naive and CD4 memory each took three plates per donor, while CD8 naive took two and CD8 memory one.

Study-wide points: Sharing across four donors was highest in naive CD4 (roughly 5%) and lowest in memory CD8 (roughly 0.4%).

The authors' processing: As immunoSEQ supplied junction-only sequences (without quality scores), filtering differed. Produced via immunoSEQ multiplex PCR; TCRdb's table is partial and in-frame only. V, J and clone size were drawn from that table, and D and trimming were deduced from the DNA. The data hold about a million clones, with roughly 75% observed a single time. Details on this clone: Its specificity is not known.

Sequencing was done on a sample of memory CD4+ T cells sorted from blood. Stated subset: CD45RA-negative fraction. This TCR derives from a man aged 18 to 29 in good health.

The CDR3 region has the DNA TGCGCCAGCAGCTTGGCGGCCGTTGGACAGTCACGGCAGTACTTC. Amino acid sequence: CASSLAAVGQSRQYF. The chain links TRBV5-1 to TRBJ2-7; tentatively, D is TRBD1 (6 bases). This CDR3 is 15 amino acids long. Germline CDR1 is SGHRS and CDR2 is YFSETQ. The ends were cut back, 0 bases at V and 9 bases at J, with 19 bases in the middle.